The 30 T cell receptor beta chains below come from one sample, sequenced in a study of response to subunit inactivated influenza vaccine. In TCRdb, the RT-PCR reads were re-called with MiXCR into one record per CDR3 protein. This repertoire shows roughly 760,000 distinct CDR3 sequences, approximately 22% found once; its top ten account for more than 8.5%. The sample in question was PBMCs from blood, obtained roughly 5 days after vaccination. The source is a man between 45 and 60 years old who received an inactivated influenza vaccine.

This rearrangement joins TRBV7-2 to TRBJ2-3; D may correspond to TRBD1 or TRBD2 (6 bases each). Germline V gives CDR1 SGHTA, CDR2 FQGNSA. This CDR3 contains 16 residues. V gave up 5 bases and J gave up 2 bases, with 17 bases separating them. The CDR3 DNA is TGTGCCAGCAGCCAGGAGCCGGGGGCGATCACAGATACGCAGTATTTT. Its protein is CASSQEPGAITDTQYF.

In its sample, this clonotype was seen many times. The rearrangement uses TRBV7-6 and TRBJ1-1, with D maybe TRBD1 (6 bases). Trimming stripped 0 bases from V and 5 bases from J, with 10 bases between. CDR1 and CDR2 (germline): SGHVS, FNYEAQ. This CDR3 is 14 amino acids long. Here the CDR3 DNA reads TGTGCCAGCAGCTTAGCAGGGGGTGAAACTGAAGCTTTCTTT. Translating it yields CASSLAGGETEAFF.

The sample holds a few counts of this clonotype. V usage is TRBV5-5 and J usage is TRBJ2-1, with 13 bases fitting TRBD2. J gave up 10 bases and V 4 bases, and 8 bases lay outside the gene matches. CDR1 is SGHKS and CDR2 is YYEKEE in the germline V gene (reference sequence). The CDR3 has 15 residues. CDR3 region: CASSTGLAGVEEQFF. CDR3 DNA: TGTGCCAGCAGCACTGGACTAGCGGGAGTAGAAGAGCAGTTCTTC.

The table lists this clonotype with a few counts. V usage is TRBV5-4 and J usage is TRBJ2-2; TRBD2 agrees at 12 bases. This CDR3 is 16 amino acids long. After removal of 4 bases from V and 6 bases from J, the junction contained 7 bases not matched to a gene. Germline V gives CDR1 SGHNT, CDR2 YYREEE (reference sequence). The CDR3, as DNA: TGTGCCAGCAGCACAAGGACTAGCGGGATTTCCGGGGAGCTGTTTTTT. It is translated as CASSTRTSGISGELFF.

To note about this clonotype: A clone one base away is much larger, so this may be a read error. The J gene is TRBJ2-7, the V gene TRBV27; 8 bases fit TRBD2. J gave up 1 base and V 6 bases, and 5 bases lay outside the gene matches. Per the germline V gene, CDR1 is MNHEY and CDR2 is SMNVEV (reference sequence). The CDR3 has 14 amino acids. CDR3 nucleotides: TGTGCCAGCAGCTCCGGGACTAGGTCCTACGAGCAGTACTTC. This translates into CASSSGTRSYEQYF.

This clonotype has a handful of counts. The chain employs TRBV6-1 and TRBJ1-5, with D possibly TRBD1 on 6 matching bases. The germline CDR1 and CDR2 sequences are MNHNS and SASEGT. CDR3 length: 13 amino acids. V lost 6 bases, J lost 8 bases, and 14 bases lay in between. CDR3 coding DNA: TGTGCCAGCAGACCCCCTACAGGGAAGCCCCAGCATTTT. It translates to CASRPPTGKPQHF.

V is TRBV4-3 and J is TRBJ2-5; TRBD2 matches 9 bases. V gave up 5 bases and J gave up 1 base; unmatched junction bases: 20. From germline, CDR1 is LGHNA and CDR2 YSLEER. The CDR3 length is 20 residues. DNA of the CDR3: TGCGCCAGCAGCTCAGCGGGGGGCGAGGGTGGGTCCCACTTCCAAGAGACCCAGTACTTC. Residues: CASSSAGGEGGSHFQETQYF.

The table lists this clonotype with many counts. This chain links TRBV12-3 or TRBV12-4 with TRBJ2-1; D is unclear. CDR3 length equals 13 residues. Trimming pared 7 bases from V and 4 bases from J, leaving 11 bases between. In nucleotides, the CDR3 is TGTGCCAGCACCCCCACAGATTACAATGAGCAGTTCTTC. This sequence encodes CASTPTDYNEQFF.

This clonotype was seen at least ten times. This CDR3 is CASSYSMGEQETQYF. DNA of the CDR3: TGTGCCAGCAGTTACTCGATGGGGGAACAAGAGACCCAGTACTTC. V gene TRBV6-2 or TRBV6-3 combines with J gene TRBJ2-5, with D perhaps matching TRBD1 or TRBD2 (5 bases each). The ends were cut back, 0 bases at V and 2 bases at J, with 10 bases in the middle. The CDR3 contains 15 residues. Germline CDR1 is MNHEY and CDR2 is SVGEGT.

The chain employs TRBV6-1 and TRBJ2-5; 8 bases map to TRBD2. The junction had 4 bases not matched to a gene; V was cut back by 5 bases and J by 2 bases. This CDR3 spans 14 amino acids. Looked up from germline, CDR1 is MNHNS and CDR2 is SASEGT. Here the CDR3 reads CASSTTSAQETQYF. CDR3 DNA: TGTGCCAGCAGTACGACTAGCGCTCAAGAGACCCAGTACTTC.

In this sample, this clonotype turned up a few times. The rearrangement uses TRBV20-1 and TRBJ2-1; possible D gene TRBD1, 5 bases. The CDR3 totals 15 residues. V was clipped by 0 bases and J by 2 bases, with 11 bases between them. Germline V gene data show CDR1 as DFQATT and CDR2 as SNEGSKA (reference sequence). CDR3 sequence reads: CSARDRAGTYNEQFF. The CDR3 DNA reads as TGCAGTGCTAGAGATCGGGCAGGGACCTACAATGAGCAGTTCTTC.

This clonotype has only a few counts. The chain uses TRBV14 and TRBJ2-2; 7 bases agree with TRBD2. V gave up 0 bases and J gave up 1 base; unmatched junction bases: 2. CDR3 size: 16 residues. Looked up from germline, CDR1 is SGHDN and CDR2 is FVKESK. Written as DNA, the CDR3 is TGTGCCAGCAGCCAAGAACTAGCGATGAACACCGGGGAGCTGTTTTTT. Translated: CASSQELAMNTGELFF.

The rearrangement links TRBV20-1 to TRBJ2-5; TRBD1 aligns across 8 bases. CDR1 DFQATT and CDR2 SNEGSKA come from the germline V gene (reference sequence). V lost 5 bases and J lost 5; bases outside the gene matches: 7. There are 13 residues in the CDR3. The CDR3 spells CSAPPRGHETQYF. The DNA for the CDR3 is TGCAGTGCTCCCCCCAGGGGGCATGAGACCCAGTACTTC.

The CDR3 DNA reads TGTGCCACCAGCAGAAACAGGGATTCTCAGCCCCAGCATTTT. Protein product: CATSRNRDSQPQHF. This chain uses TRBV15 with TRBJ1-5, with TRBD1 as a possible D gene (6 bases). V dropped 2 bases and J dropped 6 bases, with 11 bases sitting between them. From germline, CDR1 is LNHNV and CDR2 YYDKDF (reference sequence). The CDR3 spans 14 residues.

The chain uses TRBV5-1 and TRBJ2-5; 9 nucleotides line up with TRBD2. Germline V gives CDR1 SGHRS, CDR2 YFSETQ. Trimming removed 4 bases from V and 5 bases from J; junction bases left unmatched: 12. The CDR3 is made up of 16 amino acids. CDR3: CASSPAPAGGQETQYF. CDR3 bases: TGCGCCAGCAGCCCGGCCCCCGCGGGGGGGCAGGAGACCCAGTACTTC.

The chain carries TRBV20-1 and TRBJ2-1; D is perhaps TRBD2 (5 bases). The V end lost 0 bases, the J end lost 1 base, and 13 bases lay between the germline ends. The CDR3 loop spans 16 amino acids. The germline V gene encodes CDR1 DFQATT and CDR2 SNEGSKA (reference sequence). The CDR3 nucleotides read TGCAGTGCTAGAGAGAGGCCGGAGGAATCCTACAATGAGCAGTTCTTC. This codes for CSARERPEESYNEQFF.

The sample holds a few counts of this clonotype. The V gene is TRBV30, the J gene TRBJ1-1; TRBD1 might be the D (5 bases). The germline V gene has CDR1 GTSNPN and CDR2 SVGIG (reference sequence). V lost 1 base and J 0 bases, leaving 9 bases between the germline ends. The CDR3 contains 14 residues. The CDR3 reads CAWSEGLMNTEAFF. Written as DNA, the CDR3 is TGTGCCTGGAGTGAGGGACTGATGAACACTGAAGCTTTCTTT.

The chain carries TRBV28 and TRBJ1-4; a weak D match, TRBD1 (5 bases). Germline assignment: CDR1 MDHEN and CDR2 SYDVKM. CDR3 size: 14 residues. The ends were cut back, 8 bases at V and 7 bases at J, with 17 bases in the middle. The CDR3 reads CASGQGGFREKLFF. Written as DNA, the CDR3 is TGTGCCAGCGGTCAGGGAGGATTTCGTGAAAAACTGTTTTTT.

The V and J genes are TRBV7-9 and TRBJ2-2; 12 nucleotides match TRBD1. This CDR3 has 17 residues. Trimming removed 4 bases from V and 0 bases from J; junction bases left unmatched: 3. Germline V gene data show CDR1 as SEHNR and CDR2 as FQNEAQ (reference sequence). For the CDR3, the DNA is TGTGCCAGCAGCTGGGACAGGGGGCGTCCGAACACCGGGGAGCTGTTTTTT. This gives the protein CASSWDRGRPNTGELFF.

This clonotype was seen a handful of times. The J gene is TRBJ2-3, the V gene TRBV6-2 or TRBV6-3; D uncertain. Germline V gives CDR1 MNHEY, CDR2 SVGEGT. CDR3 length: 13 residues. V was clipped by 6 bases and J by 4 bases, with 11 bases between them. CDR3 sequence reads: CASSHRYSDTQYF. CDR3 DNA sequence: TGTGCCAGCAGCCATCGGTACTCAGATACGCAGTATTTT.

The V gene is TRBV5-1, the J gene TRBJ2-3; D is uncertain. Trimming shortened V by 0 bases and J by 1 base, and 9 bases separated the two germline ends. CDR1 SGHRS and CDR2 YFSETQ come from the germline V gene. This CDR3 region has 15 residues. CDR3 nucleotides: TGCGCCAGCAGCTTGGCCTCTACAGGCACAGATACGCAGTATTTT. This codes for CASSLASTGTDTQYF.

The gene calls are TRBV6-6 and TRBJ2-3; a possible D gene is TRBD2 (5 bases). Trimming took 7 bases from V and 6 from J, leaving 14 bases between them. Germline V lookup: CDR1 MNHNY, CDR2 SVGAGI (reference sequence). The CDR3 is 13 residues long. The CDR3 here is CASTPPGVDTQYF. The DNA of the CDR3 is TGTGCCAGCACCCCGCCCGGGGTGGATACGCAGTATTTT.

This clonotype occurred a few times. The rearrangement links TRBV25-1 to TRBJ2-5; possible D gene TRBD1, 5 bases. The length of the CDR3 is 15 residues. Trimming left V 6 bases short and J 2 bases short, with 16 bases between. Germline V gene sequence: CDR1 MGHDK, CDR2 SYGVNS. The CDR3 nucleotides are TGTGCCAGCAGCCCGCCTGACAGATGGCAAGAGACCCAGTACTTC. Protein product: CASSPPDRWQETQYF.

The V gene is TRBV24-1, the J gene TRBJ2-3; a possible D gene is TRBD1 (5 bases). The CDR3 is made up of 15 amino acids. Trimming took 2 bases from V and 6 from J, leaving 14 bases between them. Germline CDR1 KGHDR, CDR2 SFDVKD. CDR3 sequence: CATSDWTIPGDTQYF. Written as DNA, the CDR3 is TGTGCCACCAGTGATTGGACAATCCCTGGGGATACGCAGTATTTT.

This clonotype was found a few times. The chain has TRBV12-3 or TRBV12-4 and TRBJ2-7, with 9 bases lining up with TRBD2. V shed 7 bases, J shed 6 bases, and the junction held 13 bases outside the gene matches. The CDR3 totals 15 residues. CDR3 region: CASTTGVAGVGEQYF. The CDR3 DNA reads as TGTGCCAGCACCACAGGGGTAGCGGGAGTGGGCGAGCAGTACTTC.

The chain has TRBV11-2 and TRBJ1-1, with D unresolved. The germline CDR1 and CDR2 sequences are SGHAT and FQNNGV. V was trimmed by 2 bases and J by 0 bases, leaving 13 bases between them. The CDR3 is 16 residues long. The CDR3, as DNA: TGTGCCAGCAGCTTACGGCAGACCGATCTGAACACTGAAGCTTTCTTT. Translation gives CASSLRQTDLNTEAFF.

This chain links TRBV3-1 with TRBJ1-1; D gene unclear. The CDR3 spans 12 residues. V was trimmed by 1 base and J by 7 bases, leaving 7 bases between them. Germline V gene lookup returns CDR1 LGHDT and CDR2 YNNKEL (reference sequence). This chain's CDR3 is CASSQGLYEAFF. The CDR3 coding sequence is TGTGCCAGCAGCCAAGGCCTGTATGAAGCTTTCTTT.

The V gene is TRBV29-1, the J gene TRBJ2-1, with D possibly being TRBD2 (6 bases). Between the trimmed V and J ends, which lost 7 bases and 10 bases, there was a span of 23 bases. The length of the CDR3 is 14 residues. In germline, CDR1 is SQVTM, CDR2 ANQGSEA. Here the CDR3 reads CSGGDFSMGSEQFF. The CDR3 DNA sequence: TGCAGCGGCGGGGACTTTTCCATGGGTTCAGAGCAGTTCTTC.

The chain couples TRBV15 to TRBJ2-5, with 10 bases fitting TRBD1. Per germline, CDR1 LNHNV and CDR2 YYDKDF (reference sequence). The CDR3 totals 15 residues. V lost 0 bases and J lost 7; bases outside the gene matches: 5. The CDR3 loop reads CATSRDRDRGRTQYF. The CDR3 bases are TGTGCCACCAGCAGAGATCGGGACAGGGGCCGGACCCAGTACTTC.

The V and J genes are TRBV28 and TRBJ1-4, with no clear D. This CDR3 has 13 amino acids. With 10 bases removed from V and 1 base from J, the gap between germline ends came to 10 bases. Germline CDR1 and CDR2: MDHEN and SYDVKM. DNA for the CDR3: TGTGCCACCCTTAGGGTAACTAATGAAAAACTGTTTTTT. Translation: CATLRVTNEKLFF.